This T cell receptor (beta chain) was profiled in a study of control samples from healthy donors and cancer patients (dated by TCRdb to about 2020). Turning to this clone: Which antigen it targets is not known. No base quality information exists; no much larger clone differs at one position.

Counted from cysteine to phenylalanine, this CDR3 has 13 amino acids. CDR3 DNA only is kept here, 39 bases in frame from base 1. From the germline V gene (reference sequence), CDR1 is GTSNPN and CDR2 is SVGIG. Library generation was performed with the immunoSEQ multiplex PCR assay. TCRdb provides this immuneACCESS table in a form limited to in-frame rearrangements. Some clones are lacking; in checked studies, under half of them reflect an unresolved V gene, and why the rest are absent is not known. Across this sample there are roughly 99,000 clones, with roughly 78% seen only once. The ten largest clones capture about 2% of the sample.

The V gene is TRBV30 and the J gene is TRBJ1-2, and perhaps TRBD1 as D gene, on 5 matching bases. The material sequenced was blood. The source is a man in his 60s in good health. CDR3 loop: CATFGGKNYGYTF. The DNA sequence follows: TGTGCTACCTTTGGGGGGAAGAACTATGGCTACACCTTC.